These 12 T cell receptor beta chains originate from one sample sequenced in a study of OX40 agonist ivuxolimab in advanced cancers. Profiled with immunoSEQ multiplex PCR; TCRdb holds only in-frame clones, not every one. The sample holds over 75,000 clones; around 87% are singletons and the top ten take about 4.6%. The material was CD4+ or CD8+ T cells sorted from blood, obtained in a trial of the OX40 agonist ivuxolimab. The source of these receptors is an adult with an advanced solid tumor such as melanoma, head and neck, liver or kidney cancer.

The V gene is TRBV7-2, the J gene TRBJ2-4; 13 nucleotides line up with TRBD2. CDR1 is SGHTA and CDR2 is FQGNSA in the germline V gene. The CDR3 loop spans 14 amino acids. Unmatched junction bases numbered 11, after V lost 5 bases and J lost 16 bases. The CDR3 protein is CASSQQLAGGLKYF. As DNA, the CDR3 is TGTGCCAGCAGCCAACAACTAGCGGGAGGGCTCAAATACTTC.

Here the CDR3 DNA reads TGTGCCGGTCTACAGGCGCCCACCGGGGAGCTGTTTTTT. Amino acids: CAGLQAPTGELFF. The chain links TRBV28 to TRBJ2-2, with TRBD1 as a possible D gene (5 bases). Trimming took 11 bases from V and 4 from J, leaving 14 bases between them. Germline-derived CDR1 and CDR2 are MDHEN and SYDVKM. There are 13 residues in the CDR3. Full variable domain (remainder filled in from reference TRBV28 and TRBJ2-2): DVKVTQSSRYLVKRTGEKVFLECVQDMDHENMFWYRQDPGLGLRLIYFSYDVKMKEKGDIPEGYSVSREKKERFSLILESASTNQTSMYLCAGLQAPTGELFFGEGSRLTVL.

This rearrangement joins TRBV5-6 to TRBJ2-3, with D possibly being TRBD1 (6 bases). The CDR3 runs to 15 residues. Germline CDR1 is SGHDT and CDR2 is YYEEEE. V shed 3 bases and J shed 2 bases, with 13 bases lying between them. The CDR3 sequence: CASSSGQAITDTQYF. CDR3 DNA sequence: TGTGCCAGCAGCTCGGGACAAGCCATCACAGATACGCAGTATTTT. Combining the CDR3 with reference TRBV5-6 and TRBJ2-3 gives the whole variable domain DAGVTQSPTHLIKTRGQQVTLRCSPKSGHDTVSWYQQALGQGPQFIFQYYEEEERQRGNFPDRFSGHQFPNYSSELNVNALLLGDSALYLCASSSGQAITDTQYFGPGTRLTVL.

This clone was recorded only once. The chain links TRBV7-2 to TRBJ2-7; no clear D gene. The V gene's germline CDR1 is SGHTA and CDR2 FQGNSA. The CDR3 consists of 14 residues. Trimming pared 6 bases from V and 5 bases from J, leaving 17 bases between. CDR3 sequence: CASSPRYRFHEQYF. The CDR3 DNA sequence: TGTGCCAGCAGTCCTCGTTACCGGTTCCACGAGCAGTACTTC.

The chain links TRBV21-1 to TRBJ2-3; TRBD2, as called in the table, went unchecked against the DNA. TRBV21-1 is termed a pseudogene. The CDR3 covers 13 residues. In nucleotides, the CDR3 is TGTGCCAGCAGGGGGGAGGGCACAGATACGCAGTATTTT. It yields the protein CASRGEGTDTQYF.

V gene TRBV6-6 combines with J gene TRBJ1-2; 7 bases agree with TRBD1. Germline V CDR1 and CDR2: MNHNY, SVGAGI (reference sequence). After removal of 6 bases from V and 4 bases from J, the junction contained 11 bases not matched to a gene. The CDR3 runs to 15 residues. The CDR3 region is CASRLTGEGAYGYTF. For the CDR3, the DNA is TGTGCCAGCAGATTAACAGGGGAGGGTGCCTATGGCTACACCTTC.

The chain recombines TRBV30 with TRBJ2-3, with D possibly matching TRBD2 (6 bases). Germline CDR1 and CDR2: GTSNPN and SVGIG (reference sequence). The CDR3 covers 13 residues. V shed 5 bases and J shed 1 base, with 10 bases lying between them. CDR3 DNA sequence: TGTGCCTGGGCCCAGCGGGGCACAGATACGCAGTATTTT. As protein: CAWAQRGTDTQYF.

The rearrangement links TRBV2 to TRBJ1-2; the D gene is possibly TRBD1 (5 bases). This CDR3 is built from 13 residues. V lost 6 bases, J lost 4 bases, and 12 bases lay in between. In germline, CDR1 is SNHLY, CDR2 FYNNEI. CDR3 DNA: TGTGCCAGCAGAGAGACAGAGAGCTATGGCTACACCTTC. Encoded protein: CASRETESYGYTF.

V gene TRBV30 combines with J gene TRBJ2-3; 9 nucleotides line up with TRBD1. CDR1 is GTSNPN and CDR2 is SVGIG in the germline V gene (reference sequence). The CDR3 has 14 amino acids. The V and J ends lost 2 bases and 3 bases, in that order; junction bases with no gene match: 3. The chain's CDR3 is CAWSRGTGTDTQYF. DNA of the CDR3: TGTGCCTGGAGTCGCGGGACAGGGACAGATACGCAGTATTTT.

The chain joins TRBV30 to TRBJ1-3, with TRBD1 matching over 7 bases. This CDR3 is 15 amino acids long. V lost 1 base and J lost 4; bases outside the gene matches: 7. Germline-derived CDR1 and CDR2 are GTSNPN and SVGIG (reference sequence). DNA of the CDR3: TGTGCCTGGAGTGGGACAGGAGGTTCCGGAAACACCATATATTTT. It specifies CAWSGTGGSGNTIYF. Full variable domain (rest looked up from reference TRBV30 and TRBJ1-3): SQTIHQWPATLVQPVGSPLSLECTVEGTSNPNLYWYRQAAGRGLQLLFYSVGIGQISSEVPQNLSASRPQDRQFILSSKKLLLSDSGFYLCAWSGTGGSGNTIYFGEGSWLTVV.

The rearrangement links TRBV9 to TRBJ1-3, with a possible D match to TRBD1 (6 bases). Trimming pared 0 bases from V and 4 bases from J, leaving 14 bases between. Germline CDR1 reads SGDLS; CDR2 reads YYNGEE. The CDR3 loop spans 16 amino acids. The CDR3 loop is CASSVVQGMAGNTIYF. The CDR3 coding sequence is TGTGCCAGCAGCGTAGTCCAGGGGATGGCCGGAAACACCATATATTTT.

V gene TRBV18 combines with J gene TRBJ2-5; D is unclear. CDR1 KGHSH and CDR2 LQKENI come from the germline V gene. This CDR3 is 13 amino acids long. The V and J ends lost 0 bases and 5 bases respectively, with 7 bases between them. CDR3 amino acids: CASSPPVGETQYF. CDR3 nucleotide sequence: TGTGCCAGCTCACCACCGGTTGGGGAGACCCAGTACTTC. Full variable domain (missing parts from reference TRBV18 and TRBJ2-5): NAGVMQNPRHLVRRRGQEARLRCSPMKGHSHVYWYRQLPEEGLKFMVYLQKENIIDESGMPKERFSAEFPKEGPSILRIQQVVRGDSAAYFCASSPPVGETQYFGPGTRLLVL.